The 21 T cell receptor beta chains in this list originate from one sample, sequenced in a study of T cells in Graves' hyperthyroidism and ophthalmopathy. RNA transcripts yielded amplified TCR beta CDR3 regions. RT-PCR in the first round (using the HTBI primer set) targeted the TCR CDR3. TCRdb re-derived calls from the multiplex PCR reads in MiXCR, one entry per CDR3 protein. This table has more than 300,000 distinct CDR3 sequences, around 13% appearing once. Input material: blood. The source of these receptors is a woman aged 18-29 years with Graves' hyperthyroidism.

There are many counts of this clonotype. CDR3 loop: CASTVLSGTSSEKLFF. The CDR3 DNA is TGTGCCAGCACTGTCCTCTCCGGGACTTCAAGTGAAAAACTGTTTTTT. The chain links TRBV28 to TRBJ1-4, with a possible D match to TRBD1 (5 bases). Trimming took off 7 bases at V and 7 bases at J, with 22 bases between the two ends. CDR3 length: 16 residues. The V gene's germline CDR1 is MDHEN and CDR2 SYDVKM.

Ten or more counts support this clonotype. This chain links TRBV2 with TRBJ2-1; possibly TRBD2 for D (5 bases). V was cut by 2 bases and J by 2 bases, with 10 bases left in between. This CDR3 comprises 15 residues. Germline V CDR1 and CDR2: SNHLY, FYNNEI. The CDR3 DNA reads as TGTGCCAGCAGTGAACAGGCGGGCGCCTACAATGAGCAGTTCTTC. Translating gives CASSEQAGAYNEQFF. The full variable domain, completed using reference TRBV2 and TRBJ2-1, is EPEVTQTPSHQVTQMGQEVILRCVPISNHLYFYWYRQILGQKVEFLVSFYNNEISEKSEIFDDQFSVERPDGSNFTLKIRSTKLEDSAMYFCASSEQAGAYNEQFFGPGTRLTVL.

The chain joins TRBV19 to TRBJ1-1, with no clear D. V shed 1 base and J shed 1 base, with 10 bases lying between them. Germline loops: CDR1 LNHDA, CDR2 SQIVND (reference sequence). The CDR3 length is 15 residues. CDR3 DNA sequence: TGTGCCAGTAGTATAGTGCCAAACGGGAACACTGAAGCTTTCTTT. It codes for CASSIVPNGNTEAFF.

This clonotype was counted many times. V usage is TRBV6-1 and J usage is TRBJ1-1; D is possibly TRBD1 (5 bases). V was trimmed by 2 bases and J by 4 bases, leaving 11 bases between them. From germline, CDR1 is MNHNS and CDR2 SASEGT. This CDR3 is 14 amino acids long. The CDR3 loop is CASSETWDRTEAFF. CDR3 nucleotide sequence: TGTGCCAGCAGTGAAACCTGGGACCGCACTGAAGCTTTCTTT.

The chain uses TRBV9 and TRBJ2-3, with D uncertain. Deletions cut 3 bases from V and 3 bases from J, with 8 bases between. This CDR3 contains 13 residues. Germline V lookup: CDR1 SGDLS, CDR2 YYNGEE. The CDR3 coding sequence is TGTGCCAGCAGCGCGTACGGGACAGATACGCAGTATTTT. Encoded protein: CASSAYGTDTQYF.

This chain connects TRBV19 to TRBJ1-3, with TRBD1 as a possible D gene (5 bases). Germline CDR1 and CDR2: LNHDA and SQIVND (reference sequence). V dropped 7 bases and J dropped 0 bases, with 7 bases sitting between them. The CDR3 loop spans 13 amino acids. In DNA form, the CDR3 reads TGTGCCAGTACGACAGACTCTGGAAACACCATATATTTT. Encoded protein: CASTTDSGNTIYF.

The table lists this clonotype with many counts. V is TRBV7-2 and J is TRBJ1-1; D unclear. The CDR3 contains 12 residues. Trimming took 1 base from V and 7 from J, leaving 7 bases between them. Germline CDR1 reads SGHTA; CDR2 reads FQGNSA. The CDR3 bases are TGTGCCAGCAGCTTAGGGCACTATGAAGCTTTCTTT. It codes for CASSLGHYEAFF.

This clonotype has a count of ten or more. The chain links TRBV3-1 to TRBJ2-2; TRBD2 is a possible D gene (5 bases). Germline V gives CDR1 LGHDT, CDR2 YNNKEL (reference sequence). V was trimmed by 8 bases and J by 1 base, leaving 20 bases between them. The CDR3 sequence is 17 residues long. CDR3 sequence reads: CASAGLYNRGNTGELFF. The DNA of the CDR3 is TGTGCCAGCGCCGGGCTATATAATCGGGGGAACACCGGGGAGCTGTTTTTT. Supplemented by reference TRBV3-1 and TRBJ2-2, the full variable domain reads DTAVSQTPKYLVTQMGNDKSIKCEQNLGHDTMYWYKQDSKKFLKIMFSYNNKELIINETVPNRFSPKSPDKAHLNLHINSLELGDSAVYFCASAGLYNRGNTGELFFGEGSRLTVL.

This clonotype was detected ten times or more. The gene calls are TRBV9 and TRBJ1-4; D is unresolved. CDR3 size: 15 residues. V was shortened by 4 bases and J by 0 bases, with 10 bases between the two germline ends. The germline CDR1 and CDR2 sequences are SGDLS and YYNGEE. The CDR3 region is CASSPPGTTNEKLFF. The CDR3 DNA sequence: TGTGCCAGCAGCCCTCCCGGCACAACTAATGAAAAACTGTTTTTT.

The sample holds a few counts of this clonotype. The CDR3 protein is CASSSDSTEAFF. CDR3 DNA: TGTGCCAGCAGTTCAGACTCCACTGAAGCTTTCTTT. The rearrangement joins TRBV6-2 or TRBV6-3 to TRBJ1-1, with D uncertain. Germline V gene data show CDR1 as MNHEY and CDR2 as SVGEGT. This CDR3 comprises 12 residues. V was pared by 4 bases and J by 4 bases, with 7 bases between.

Ten or more counts support this clonotype. This chain's CDR3 is CASSPQGAWQPQHF. CDR3 bases: TGTGCCAGTAGTCCCCAGGGGGCCTGGCAGCCCCAGCATTTT. The chain is built from TRBV19 and TRBJ1-5, with 8 bases lining up with TRBD1. CDR1 LNHDA and CDR2 SQIVND come from the germline V gene (reference sequence). Trimming removed 5 bases from V and 7 bases from J; junction bases left unmatched: 7. CDR3 length: 14 residues.

This clonotype occurred many times. J is TRBJ2-2 and V is TRBV19; D unresolved. Germline V gives CDR1 LNHDA, CDR2 SQIVND (reference sequence). The CDR3 spans 18 residues. V was trimmed by 3 bases and J by 1 base, leaving 18 bases between them. This chain's CDR3 is CASSIRHSMSGNTGELFF. The CDR3 bases are TGTGCCAGTAGTATCAGACATTCGATGTCTGGGAACACCGGGGAGCTGTTTTTT.

This clonotype has ten or more counts. The genes are TRBV11-2 and TRBJ2-3; 12 bases map to TRBD2. Germline loops: CDR1 SGHAT, CDR2 FQNNGV. J lost 6 bases, V lost 5 bases, and 6 bases had no gene match. This CDR3 contains 15 residues. CDR3 in DNA: TGTGCCAGCAGCCGGCAGACTAGCGGGAGTGATACGCAGTATTTT. Its translation is CASSRQTSGSDTQYF.

This clonotype came up many times. This sequence joins TRBV20-1 and TRBJ2-2; 12 bases are shared with TRBD2. The V gene's germline CDR1 is DFQATT and CDR2 SNEGSKA (reference sequence). The length of the CDR3 is 15 residues. V shed 2 bases and J 3 bases; nucleotides not matched to a gene: 1. CDR3 residues: CSARPSGRDTGELFF. CDR3 in DNA: TGCAGTGCTAGACCTAGCGGGAGGGACACCGGGGAGCTGTTTTTT.

The J gene is TRBJ2-7, the V gene TRBV19, with 7 bases matching TRBD2. In germline, CDR1 is LNHDA, CDR2 SQIVND (reference sequence). The CDR3 runs to 14 residues. The junction had 2 bases not matched to a gene; V was cut back by 3 bases and J by 0 bases. This chain's CDR3 is CASSMASGSYEQYF. CDR3 coding DNA: TGTGCCAGTAGTATGGCTAGCGGCTCCTACGAGCAGTACTTC.

This clonotype was picked up many times. The rearrangement joins TRBV20-1 to TRBJ2-7; tentative D call: TRBD2 (6 bases). V dropped 2 bases and J dropped 1 base, with 15 bases sitting between them. The CDR3 covers 15 residues. CDR1 is DFQATT, CDR2 SNEGSKA, per germline (reference sequence). Written as DNA, the CDR3 is TGCAGTGCTAGACGAGGAGGGCCGCTTTCCTACGAGCAGTACTTC. As protein: CSARRGGPLSYEQYF.

This clonotype was recorded many times. This chain uses TRBV18 with TRBJ2-3, with D unresolved. There are 14 residues in the CDR3. From germline, CDR1 is KGHSH and CDR2 LQKENI. The V end lost 6 bases, the J end lost 1 base, and 11 bases lay between the germline ends. The chain's CDR3 is CASSPVRGTDTQYF. The CDR3 region has the DNA TGTGCCAGCTCGCCTGTCCGCGGCACAGATACGCAGTATTTT.

Only a few counts were recorded for this clonotype. This chain uses TRBV4-1 with TRBJ1-1; D not resolved. CDR1 and CDR2 from the germline V gene are MGHRA and YSYEKL. The V gene lost 1 base and the J gene lost 4 bases, with 10 bases spanning the gap. This CDR3 spans 14 amino acids. The CDR3 nucleotides are TGCGCCAGCAGCCAAGCTCCCCGGCCCACTGAAGCTTTCTTT. It is translated as CASSQAPRPTEAFF.

This chain connects TRBV5-1 to TRBJ2-7, with a tentative D call TRBD2 (5 bases). Trimming removed 2 bases at V and 9 bases at J, with 15 bases between. The CDR3 totals 13 residues. Per the germline V gene, CDR1 is SGHRS and CDR2 is YFSETQ. CDR3 DNA: TGCGCCAGCAGCTTAAGGGAGACCCCGGGGCAGTACTTC. Translated, it gives CASSLRETPGQYF. Variable domain in full (rest from reference TRBV5-1 and TRBJ2-7): KAGVTQTPRYLIKTRGQQVTLSCSPISGHRSVSWYQQTPGQGLQFLFEYFSETQRNKGNFPGRFSGRQFSNSRSEMNVSTLELGDSALYLCASSLRETPGQYFGPGTRLTVT.

This clonotype was seen ten or more times. The chain joins TRBV7-3 to TRBJ1-2, with 8 bases identical to TRBD1. V trimming: 0 bases; J trimming: 2 bases; junction bases outside the gene matches: 8. The CDR3 runs to 17 residues. CDR1 is SGHTA, CDR2 FQGTGA, per germline. In nucleotides, the CDR3 is TGTGCCAGCAGCTTAACCCCGACAGGGGTTGGGAACTATGGCTACACCTTC. Encoded protein: CASSLTPTGVGNYGYTF.

The V and J genes are TRBV5-1 and TRBJ1-1, with 7 nucleotides matching TRBD1. The germline V gene encodes CDR1 SGHRS and CDR2 YFSETQ. V was pared by 1 base and J by 2 bases, with 5 bases of the junction left unmatched. CDR3 length equals 15 residues. The CDR3: CASSLTGAGNTEAFF. The CDR3 region has the DNA TGCGCCAGCAGCTTGACAGGGGCAGGAAACACTGAAGCTTTCTTT.